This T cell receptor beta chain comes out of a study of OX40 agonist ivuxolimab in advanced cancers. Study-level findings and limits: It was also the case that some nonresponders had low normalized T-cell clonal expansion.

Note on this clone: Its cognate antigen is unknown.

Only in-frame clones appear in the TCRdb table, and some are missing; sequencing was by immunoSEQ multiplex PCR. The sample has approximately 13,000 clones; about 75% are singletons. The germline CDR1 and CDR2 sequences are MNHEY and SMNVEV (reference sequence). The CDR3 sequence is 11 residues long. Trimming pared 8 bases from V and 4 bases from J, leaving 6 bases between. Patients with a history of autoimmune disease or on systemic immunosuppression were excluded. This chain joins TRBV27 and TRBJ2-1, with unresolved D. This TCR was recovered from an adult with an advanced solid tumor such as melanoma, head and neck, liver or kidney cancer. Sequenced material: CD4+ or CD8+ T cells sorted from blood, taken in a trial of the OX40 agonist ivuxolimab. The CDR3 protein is CASAGYNEQFF. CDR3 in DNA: TGTGCCAGCGCCGGGTACAATGAGCAGTTCTTC.